This T cell receptor beta chain originates from a study of beta chain features in type 1 diabetes. Every donor provided one heparinised blood draw, which averaged approximately 120 mL. This CDR3 is built from 13 residues. Germline V gives CDR1 MDHEN, CDR2 SYDVKM. Trimming stripped 6 bases from V and 2 bases from J, with 10 bases between. The study reverse transcribed the entire isolated RNA, so it sequenced expressed TCRB transcripts. Around 3.5 million reads on average were seen across naive, central memory and regulatory T cell samples. Method: immunoSEQ multiplex PCR; TCRdb's copy keeps in-frame clones and lacks some. The profile shows around 120,000 clones, around 16% of them singletons. Broader study findings: Sampled from patients, naive, central memory and Treg TCRB repertoires appeared more similar than those sampled from healthy donors. Insertions at VDJ junctions were less frequent in type 1 diabetes patients. These patients also deleted more nucleotides at the same junctions. Type 1 diabetes patients showed a moderate but significant shortening of TCRB CDR3s in all four CD4+ subsets.

In its sample, this clone was seen a few times. Its antigen is unidentified. The specimen sequenced was central memory CD4+ T cells from blood. The TCR sequence derives from a man between 18 and 35 years old with type 1 diabetes. This sequence joins TRBV28 and TRBJ1-2; no clear D gene. The CDR3 DNA reads TGTGCCAGCAGGCCGAGGTTCAACTATGGCTACACCTTC. Translated: CASRPRFNYGYTF.